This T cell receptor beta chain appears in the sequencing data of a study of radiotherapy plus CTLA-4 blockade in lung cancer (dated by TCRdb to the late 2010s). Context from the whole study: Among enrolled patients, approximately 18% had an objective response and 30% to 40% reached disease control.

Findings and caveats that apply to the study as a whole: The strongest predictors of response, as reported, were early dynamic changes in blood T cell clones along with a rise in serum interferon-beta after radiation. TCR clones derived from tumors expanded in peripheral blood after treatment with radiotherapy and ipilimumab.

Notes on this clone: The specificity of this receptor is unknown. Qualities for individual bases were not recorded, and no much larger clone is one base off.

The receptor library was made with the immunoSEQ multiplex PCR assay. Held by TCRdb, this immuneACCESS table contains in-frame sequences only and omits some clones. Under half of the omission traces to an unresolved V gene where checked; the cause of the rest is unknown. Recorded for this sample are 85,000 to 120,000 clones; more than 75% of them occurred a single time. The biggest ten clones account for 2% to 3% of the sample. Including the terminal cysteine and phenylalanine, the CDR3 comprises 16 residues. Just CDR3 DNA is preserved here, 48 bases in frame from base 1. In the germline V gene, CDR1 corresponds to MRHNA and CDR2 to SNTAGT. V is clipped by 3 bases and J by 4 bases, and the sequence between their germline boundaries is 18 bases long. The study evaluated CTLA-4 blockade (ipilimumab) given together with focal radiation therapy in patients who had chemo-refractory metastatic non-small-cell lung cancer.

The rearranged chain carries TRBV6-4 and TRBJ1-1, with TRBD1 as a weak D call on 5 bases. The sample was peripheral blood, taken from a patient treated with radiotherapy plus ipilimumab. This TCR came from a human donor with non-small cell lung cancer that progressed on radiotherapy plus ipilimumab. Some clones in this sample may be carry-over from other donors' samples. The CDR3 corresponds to CASSDEQVLVGTEAFF. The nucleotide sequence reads TGTGCCAGCAGTGATGAACAGGTCTTAGTAGGCACTGAAGCTTTCTTT.